The 18 T cell receptor beta chains below come from one sample, sequenced in a study of blood T cell repertoires in COVID-19. Profiled with immunoSEQ multiplex PCR; TCRdb holds only in-frame clones, not every one. This sample has roughly 280,000 clones, with roughly nine tenths found just once. The sample comprised peripheral blood. The receptor source for this set is a man aged 18 to 29 with active or convalescent COVID-19.

The V call is TRBV6-5, the J call TRBJ2-7; D gene uncertain. The CDR3 is made up of 12 amino acids. The germline V and J ends were trimmed by 7 bases and 4 bases, with 11 bases remaining between them. From germline, CDR1 is MNHEY and CDR2 SVGAGI. In DNA form, the CDR3 reads TGTGCCAGCACCACCCTCGGGTACGAGCAGTACTTC. The encoded protein is CASTTLGYEQYF.

V is TRBV6-5 and J is TRBJ1-4, with TRBD1 as a possible D gene (6 bases). The CDR3 runs to 14 residues. V lost 6 bases and J 3 bases, leaving 11 bases between the germline ends. Germline lookup yields CDR1 MNHEY and CDR2 SVGAGI. The DNA of the CDR3 is TGTGCCAGCAGCCGCAAGGGGGCTAATGAAAAACTGTTTTTT. Translation: CASSRKGANEKLFF.

The V call is TRBV6-5, the J call TRBJ1-3; weak D call: TRBD1 (6 bases). The germline V and J ends were trimmed by 2 bases and 0 bases, with 11 bases remaining between them. Looked up from germline, CDR1 is MNHEY and CDR2 is SVGAGI. There are 16 residues in the CDR3. CDR3 DNA sequence: TGTGCCAGCAGTTACACCGGGACAAACTCTGGAAACACCATATATTTT. Residues: CASSYTGTNSGNTIYF.

The rearrangement uses TRBV19 and TRBJ2-4; 7 nucleotides agree with TRBD2. V was clipped by 4 bases and J by 5 bases; unmatched bases: 11. The CDR3 length is 16 residues. Germline V gene data show CDR1 as LNHDA and CDR2 as SQIVND (reference sequence). The CDR3 spells CASSNGRAGDENIQYF. CDR3 nucleotides: TGTGCCAGTAGTAATGGGAGGGCTGGGGATGAAAACATTCAGTACTTC.

The chain joins TRBV4-2 to TRBJ1-2; 8 bases are a match to TRBD1. This CDR3 has 15 amino acids. The germline V gene has CDR1 LGHNA and CDR2 YNFKEQ. The trim removed 2 bases at V and 7 bases at J, leaving 9 bases unmatched. This CDR3 reads CASSQPDRETSGYTF. The CDR3 DNA is TGTGCCAGCAGCCAACCGGACAGGGAAACGTCTGGCTACACCTTC.

To note about this clone: Germline and junction disagree at one end, which may indicate a read error. The chain couples TRBV11-3 to TRBJ2-5; the match to TRBD2 covers 7 bases. Germline loops: CDR1 SGHNT, CDR2 YENEEA. The CDR3 spans 15 residues. CDR3: CASSLVAGDQGTQYF. DNA of the CDR3: TGTGCCAGCAGCTTAGTGGCGGGAGACCAAGGGACCCAGTACTTC.

V gene TRBV5-8 combines with J gene TRBJ1-5; D is undetermined. The CDR3 sequence is 15 residues long. V lost 2 bases to trimming and J lost 1 base, with 10 bases between them. Germline values: CDR1 SGHTS, CDR2 YDEGEE. CDR3 in amino acids: CASSFLGMSNQPQHF. The CDR3 DNA sequence: TGTGCCAGCAGCTTCCTCGGGATGAGCAATCAGCCCCAGCATTTT.

The chain couples TRBV2 to TRBJ2-7; a possible D gene is TRBD2 (7 bases). Germline CDR1 SNHLY, CDR2 FYNNEI. The V end was cut by 4 bases, the J end by 7 bases, with 17 bases between. The CDR3 contains 14 residues. The CDR3 nucleotides are TGTGCCAGCAGTGCACGGCCTAGGGGGGGGGAGCAGTACTTC. Translated, it gives CASSARPRGGEQYF.

The chain combines TRBV11-2 with TRBJ2-5; no firm D call. V was clipped by 1 base and J by 5 bases, with 11 bases between them. Looked up from germline, CDR1 is SGHAT and CDR2 is FQNNGV. This CDR3 is built from 14 residues. CDR3 sequence reads: CASSLGQEQETQYF. CDR3 nucleotide sequence: TGTGCCAGCAGCTTAGGACAAGAACAGGAGACCCAGTACTTC.

This clone is medium-sized (0.01 to 0.1%). The chain recombines TRBV24-1 with TRBJ2-3, with D possibly matching TRBD2 (6 bases). In germline, CDR1 is KGHDR, CDR2 SFDVKD. The CDR3 has 12 amino acids. V was cut by 7 bases and J by 4 bases, with 8 bases left in between. This chain's CDR3 is CATSGSPDTQYF. CDR3 DNA: TGTGCCACCAGCGGGAGCCCAGATACGCAGTATTTT.

This clone was seen only once. V usage is TRBV14 and J usage is TRBJ1-2; unclear D gene. Looked up from germline, CDR1 is SGHDN and CDR2 is FVKESK. The CDR3 contains 12 residues. V dropped 2 bases and J dropped 5 bases, with 6 bases sitting between them. The CDR3 DNA follows: TGTGCCAGCAGCCAATCGGGATATGGCTACACCTTC. Translation gives CASSQSGYGYTF.

This chain uses TRBV12-5 with TRBJ2-3; 14 bases are a match to TRBD2. The CDR3 is made up of 18 amino acids. The J segment lost 4 bases and the V segment lost 2 bases, leaving 8 bases of the junction unmatched. Germline CDR1 is LGHNT and CDR2 is FRNRAP. The CDR3 DNA sequence: TGTGCTAGTGGTTTGCCGACTAGCGGGGGGGCGAAAGCAGATACGCAGTATTTT. This gives the protein CASGLPTSGGAKADTQYF.

V usage is TRBV4-1 and J usage is TRBJ1-2; a possible D gene is TRBD1 (6 bases). Germline V lookup: CDR1 MGHRA, CDR2 YSYEKL. Trimming took 2 bases from V and 7 from J, leaving 20 bases between them. The CDR3 has 16 residues. The CDR3 coding sequence is TGCGCCAGCAGCCAACACCTGTTACAGGGTTACGGTGGCTACACCTTC. Encoded protein: CASSQHLLQGYGGYTF.

V is TRBV19 and J is TRBJ2-7, with TRBD2 matching 8 bases. V shed 0 bases and J 7 bases; nucleotides not matched to a gene: 2. Germline lookup yields CDR1 LNHDA and CDR2 SQIVND (reference sequence). This CDR3 contains 13 residues. Here the CDR3 DNA reads TGTGCCAGTAGTATAGATATAGCGGGGGAGCAGTACTTC. Its protein is CASSIDIAGEQYF.

This clone was observed a single time. The J gene is TRBJ2-5, the V gene TRBV7-3; tentatively, D is TRBD1 (7 bases). The CDR3 runs to 15 residues. The germline CDR1 and CDR2 sequences are SGHTA and FQGTGA. Trimming pared 8 bases from V and 1 base from J, leaving 17 bases between. The CDR3 loop reads CASSLGGTAQETQYF. CDR3 coding DNA: TGTGCCAGCTCTTTAGGGGGGACAGCCCAAGAGACCCAGTACTTC.

The V and J genes are TRBV5-1 and TRBJ1-6; TRBD1 might be the D (5 bases). V was trimmed by 3 bases and J by 8 bases, leaving 15 bases between them. Germline CDR1 reads SGHRS; CDR2 reads YFSETQ. The CDR3 has 15 amino acids. The chain's CDR3 is CASSSGGTDYSPLHF. The CDR3 coding sequence is TGCGCCAGCAGCTCCGGAGGGACTGACTATTCACCCCTCCACTTT.

This chain connects TRBV21-1 to TRBJ2-3; the table's D call, TRBD2, was not checked against the DNA. TRBV21-1 is assigned pseudogene status. The CDR3 is 17 residues long. CDR3 DNA sequence: TGTGCCAGCAGCAGAAGGTTCTGGCGGGACGAAGCAGATACGCAGTATTTT. This sequence encodes CASSRRFWRDEADTQYF.

The chain couples TRBV11-1 to TRBJ1-1; D is unresolved. Germline V lookup: CDR1 SGHAT, CDR2 FQDESV (reference sequence). Deletions cut 3 bases from V and 7 bases from J, with 9 bases between. CDR3 length: 12 amino acids. CDR3 DNA sequence: TGTGCCAGCAGCTTTACACCAGGTGAAGCTTTCTTT. Amino acid sequence: CASSFTPGEAFF.